This TCR beta chain is drawn from a study of T cell changes during pregnancy in multiple sclerosis. Trimming took 6 bases from V and 5 from J, leaving 16 bases between them. CDR1 and CDR2 from the germline V gene are SQVTM and ANQGSEA. This CDR3 contains 14 residues. The table lists this clone with a count of one. The method was immunoSEQ multiplex PCR; TCRdb's version includes in-frame clones alone and lacks a portion of them. The sample carries about 51,000 clones, 85% to 95% recorded once. The receptor's source is a female donor with multiple sclerosis, enrolled in a pregnancy study. The chain couples TRBV29-1 to TRBJ2-2; TRBD1 is a possible D gene (6 bases). Sequences were derived from peripheral blood, sampled in the second trimester of pregnancy. The CDR3 nucleotides are TGCAGCGTCTCGAACAGGGTGTTAACCGGGGAGCTGTTTTTT. Translated, it gives CSVSNRVLTGELFF.